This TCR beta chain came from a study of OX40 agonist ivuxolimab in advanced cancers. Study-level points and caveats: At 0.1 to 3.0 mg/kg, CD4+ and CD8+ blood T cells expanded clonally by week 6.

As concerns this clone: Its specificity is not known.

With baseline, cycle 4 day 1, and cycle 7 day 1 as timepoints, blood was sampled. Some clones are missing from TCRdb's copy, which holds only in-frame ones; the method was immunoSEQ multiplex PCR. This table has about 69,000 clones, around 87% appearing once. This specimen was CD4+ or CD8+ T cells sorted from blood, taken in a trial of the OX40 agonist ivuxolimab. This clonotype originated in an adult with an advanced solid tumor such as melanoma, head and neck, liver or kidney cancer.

The CDR3 DNA sequence: TGTGCCAGCAGCTTGGCCGCGCAATTGAACACTGAAGCTTTCTTT. This sequence encodes CASSLAAQLNTEAFF. This chain connects TRBV5-6 to TRBJ1-1; no clear D gene. Germline V gene sequence: CDR1 SGHDT, CDR2 YYEEEE. Between the trimmed V and J ends, which lost 0 bases and 0 bases, there was a span of 9 bases. The CDR3 runs 15 residues.